Following are 27 T cell receptor beta chains from one sample sequenced in a study of somatic mutations in cytotoxic T cells in rheumatoid arthritis. Only in-frame clones appear in the TCRdb table, and some are missing; sequencing was by immunoSEQ multiplex PCR. The sample consists of about 9,200 clones, about 75% of them appearing once. The sequenced material came from CD8+ T cells sorted from blood. The receptors were gathered from an adult with rheumatoid arthritis.

The chain links TRBV4-1 to TRBJ2-7; perhaps TRBD2 as D (6 bases). Between the trimmed V and J ends, which lost 1 base and 0 bases, there was a span of 10 bases. Germline assignment: CDR1 MGHRA and CDR2 YSYEKL. CDR3 length: 15 amino acids. DNA for the CDR3: TGCGCCAGCAGCCAAGGGGCGGGGAGCTCCTACGAGCAGTACTTC. Translating gives CASSQGAGSSYEQYF.

This chain links TRBV27 with TRBJ2-5; no definite D call. Germline-derived CDR1 and CDR2 are MNHEY and SMNVEV (reference sequence). CDR3 length: 14 amino acids. Trimming removed 4 bases at V and 1 base at J, with 10 bases between. CDR3 in DNA: TGTGCCAGCAGTTCAACCGGGCTCCAAGAGACCCAGTACTTC. Amino acids: CASSSTGLQETQYF.

This clone was observed a single time. CDR3 bases: TGTGCCAGCAGTTCTCGGGACACCGCTAGGTATGGCTACACCTTC. This codes for CASSSRDTARYGYTF. The rearrangement joins TRBV28 to TRBJ1-2; maybe TRBD1 (6 bases). V was pared by 4 bases and J by 5 bases, with 17 bases between. CDR3 length equals 15 residues. Germline V CDR1 and CDR2: MDHEN, SYDVKM.

The genes are TRBV28 and TRBJ2-3; TRBD2 agrees at 15 bases. The CDR3 spans 20 residues. Germline-derived CDR1 and CDR2 are MDHEN and SYDVKM. After removal of 6 bases from V and 7 bases from J, the junction contained 20 bases not matched to a gene. DNA for the CDR3: TGTGCCAGCAGCAACCCCCGGACTAGCGGGGGGGCCACGCTCGGGTATACGCAGTATTTT. Its protein product is CASSNPRTSGGATLGYTQYF.

This clone turned up a few times. The V call is TRBV27, the J call TRBJ2-3, with D possibly matching TRBD1 (6 bases). Germline V gene lookup returns CDR1 MNHEY and CDR2 SMNVEV (reference sequence). The V end lost 5 bases, the J end lost 2 bases, and 14 bases lay between the germline ends. The CDR3 consists of 15 residues. The CDR3 DNA reads TGTGCCAGCAGTATCCTCAGGGGATACACAGATACGCAGTATTTT. The encoded protein is CASSILRGYTDTQYF.

This CDR3 is CASSLALVRNQETQYF. The CDR3, as DNA: TGTGCCAGCAGCTTAGCGCTAGTGCGGAACCAAGAGACCCAGTACTTC. V and J are TRBV7-2 and TRBJ2-5; D gene uncertain. V shed 0 bases and J shed 0 bases, with 11 bases lying between them. CDR3 size: 16 residues. The V gene's germline CDR1 is SGHTA and CDR2 FQGNSA.

This rearrangement joins TRBV11-2 to TRBJ2-7; D not certain. The CDR3 spans 11 residues. V lost 4 bases and J lost 1, with 2 bases in between. Germline V gene lookup returns CDR1 SGHAT and CDR2 FQNNGV. As DNA, the CDR3 is TGTGCCAGCAGCTATTCCTACGAGCAGTACTTC. Residues: CASSYSYEQYF.

This clone was seen only once. The chain carries TRBV25-1 and TRBJ2-3; unclear D gene. Between the trimmed V and J ends, which lost 0 bases and 2 bases, there was a span of 6 bases. This CDR3 region has 14 residues. CDR1 and CDR2 (germline): MGHDK, SYGVNS. Here the CDR3 reads CASSEYALTDTQYF. The CDR3 region has the DNA TGTGCCAGCAGTGAATATGCTCTCACAGATACGCAGTATTTT.

This sequence joins TRBV27 and TRBJ2-7; perhaps TRBD2 as D (5 bases). V lost 6 bases and J lost 1, with 16 bases in between. The CDR3 is 15 amino acids. Germline V gives CDR1 MNHEY, CDR2 SMNVEV (reference sequence). CDR3 nucleotide sequence: TGTGCCAGCAGCTGGGGTAGCGCGCCGTCCTACGAGCAGTACTTC. Its protein product is CASSWGSAPSYEQYF.

This chain links TRBV6-6 with TRBJ2-1, with 12 bases that match TRBD2. This CDR3 has 14 residues. From germline, CDR1 is MNHNY and CDR2 SVGAGI (reference sequence). Trimming at V came to 2 bases and at J to 9 bases, leaving 2 bases not matched to a gene. CDR3 sequence (DNA): TGTGCCAGCAGTTACCTAGCGGGAGGGAGTGAGCAGTTCTTC. Translation: CASSYLAGGSEQFF.

A few counts support this clone. This rearrangement joins TRBV4-1 to TRBJ2-7, with a possible D match to TRBD1 (5 bases). The V end lost 3 bases, the J end lost 1 base, and 7 bases lay between the germline ends. This CDR3 comprises 13 residues. Germline CDR1 is MGHRA and CDR2 is YSYEKL. The CDR3 DNA sequence: TGCGCCAGCAGCCAGGGGCCTTCCTACGAGCAGTACTTC. This sequence encodes CASSQGPSYEQYF.

This sequence joins TRBV19 and TRBJ2-1; tentative D call: TRBD1 (6 bases). The V gene's germline CDR1 is LNHDA and CDR2 SQIVND (reference sequence). The CDR3 length is 15 residues. Trimming cost V 4 bases and J 2 bases, with 12 bases left between them. CDR3 coding DNA: TGTGCCAGTAGTAGCATACAGGGTACCTACAATGAGCAGTTCTTC. Translating gives CASSSIQGTYNEQFF.

J is TRBJ2-4 and V is TRBV4-1; 12 bases map to TRBD2. The CDR3 runs to 18 residues. V lost 1 base, J lost 1 base, and 5 bases stayed unmatched. Per germline, CDR1 MGHRA and CDR2 YSYEKL. The CDR3 DNA is TGCGCCAGCAGCCAAGGTGGACTAGCGGGGTTGGCCAAAAACATTCAGTACTTC. Translated: CASSQGGLAGLAKNIQYF.

This chain links TRBV7-9 with TRBJ1-5, with D possibly TRBD1 on 6 matching bases. Trimming shortened V by 5 bases and J by 10 bases, and 18 bases separated the two germline ends. Germline assignment: CDR1 SEHNR and CDR2 FQNEAQ (reference sequence). CDR3 length: 14 amino acids. In DNA, the CDR3 is TGTGCCAGCAGCGGGCCTGGAGGGGGGGAACCCCAGCATTTT. This encodes CASSGPGGGEPQHF.

This clone was detected a few times. The chain carries TRBV4-3 and TRBJ1-5; weak D call: TRBD1 (6 bases). Trimming stripped 0 bases from V and 2 bases from J, with 8 bases between. This CDR3 is built from 15 residues. Germline CDR1 and CDR2: LGHNA and YSLEER. This chain's CDR3 is CASSQDWGRNQPQHF. Written as DNA, the CDR3 is TGCGCCAGCAGCCAAGATTGGGGGCGCAATCAGCCCCAGCATTTT.

In regard to this clone: Other DNA sequences from this sample encode an identical CDR3 as well. This chain uses TRBV27 with TRBJ2-7; 11 bases match TRBD1. V lost 4 bases to trimming and J lost 6 bases; unmatched junction nucleotides: 2. CDR3 length: 13 amino acids. From germline, CDR1 is MNHEY and CDR2 SMNVEV (reference sequence). The CDR3 loop reads CASSWDRGFEQYF. The CDR3 nucleotides read TGTGCCAGCAGTTGGGACAGGGGGTTCGAGCAGTACTTC.

The genes are TRBV2 and TRBJ1-2; D gene unclear. The CDR3 length is 15 residues. V lost 7 bases, J lost 0 bases, and 15 bases lay in between. Germline CDR1 and CDR2: SNHLY and FYNNEI. DNA of the CDR3: TGTGCCAGCACCGCGGGCCTAGGACCTAACTATGGCTACACCTTC. Residues: CASTAGLGPNYGYTF.

This chain links TRBV4-3 with TRBJ2-7; D tentatively reads TRBD1 or TRBD2 (5 bases each). The CDR3 length is 17 residues. V was pared by 0 bases and J by 0 bases, with 15 bases between. Germline CDR1 LGHNA, CDR2 YSLEER. The CDR3 sequence: CASSQDPPGPGSYEQYF. The DNA for the CDR3 is TGCGCCAGCAGCCAAGATCCACCGGGACCGGGCTCCTACGAGCAGTACTTC.

This clone was detected once. The rearrangement links TRBV4-1 to TRBJ1-2; TRBD1 matches 8 bases. Germline V lookup: CDR1 MGHRA, CDR2 YSYEKL. This CDR3 has 14 residues. Trimming removed 0 bases from V and 7 bases from J; junction bases left unmatched: 4. The CDR3 loop reads CASSQDGQGGGYTF. The DNA of the CDR3 is TGCGCCAGCAGCCAAGATGGACAGGGAGGTGGCTACACCTTC.

This clone was seen more than once but under ten times. The chain links TRBV7-9 to TRBJ1-3; unclear D gene. Germline CDR1 reads SEHNR; CDR2 reads FQNEAQ (reference sequence). Trimming left V 4 bases short and J 0 bases short, with 10 bases between. This CDR3 region has 15 residues. CDR3 nucleotides: TGTGCCAGCAGCTCCCCAGCGAGCTCTGGAAACACCATATATTTT. Translated: CASSSPASSGNTIYF.

The chain recombines TRBV28 with TRBJ1-1, with no clear D. With 3 bases removed from V and 11 bases from J, the gap between germline ends came to 13 bases. Germline assignment: CDR1 MDHEN and CDR2 SYDVKM. The CDR3 extends over 12 amino acids. CDR3 region: CASSFPSSPAFF. The CDR3 region has the DNA TGTGCCAGCAGTTTTCCGTCCTCACCCGCTTTCTTT.

The chain links TRBV4-1 to TRBJ2-7; D remains unclear. Germline V gene data show CDR1 as MGHRA and CDR2 as YSYEKL. This CDR3 has 18 amino acids. The V and J ends lost 0 bases and 4 bases respectively, with 22 bases between them. The CDR3 nucleotides are TGCGCCAGCAGCCAAGATCAGGTGGGCTTTAGTTTGAAATACGAGCAGTACTTC. This translates into CASSQDQVGFSLKYEQYF.

This clone was seen a few times. V and J are TRBV7-8 and TRBJ2-7; D gene uncertain. CDR3 length: 14 residues. Between the trimmed V and J ends, which lost 0 bases and 3 bases, there was a span of 9 bases. Germline values: CDR1 SGHVS, CDR2 FQNEAQ. Here the CDR3 DNA reads TGTGCCAGCAGCTTAGCAGGGCAGTACTACGAGCAGTACTTC. Its protein product is CASSLAGQYYEQYF.

This rearrangement joins TRBV27 to TRBJ1-4; D is undetermined. This CDR3 is 16 amino acids long. Trimming took 4 bases from V and 0 from J, leaving 12 bases between them. CDR1 and CDR2 (germline): MNHEY, SMNVEV (reference sequence). This chain's CDR3 is CASSSLDGATNEKLFF. The CDR3 nucleotides are TGTGCCAGCAGTTCCCTGGACGGAGCAACTAATGAAAAACTGTTTTTT.

CDR3 in amino acids: CASSSRLVNGEQFF. The CDR3 DNA follows: TGTGCCAGCAGCTCGCGACTAGTCAACGGTGAGCAGTTCTTC. The rearrangement uses TRBV7-6 and TRBJ2-1; D perhaps matches TRBD2 (6 bases). The CDR3 is 14 amino acids. V lost 4 bases, J lost 9 bases, and 16 bases lay in between. Germline loops: CDR1 SGHVS, CDR2 FNYEAQ.

The chain has TRBV15 and TRBJ2-5; D is perhaps TRBD1 or TRBD2 (6 bases each). The CDR3 is made up of 14 amino acids. Per germline, CDR1 LNHNV and CDR2 YYDKDF (reference sequence). Trimming left V 4 bases short and J 2 bases short, with 11 bases between. In DNA, the CDR3 is TGTGCCACCAGCACACTAGGGGGGCAAGAGACCCAGTACTTC. Its protein is CATSTLGGQETQYF.

The rearrangement uses TRBV5-4 and TRBJ2-7; D possibly matches TRBD1 or TRBD2 (6 bases each). The length of the CDR3 is 14 residues. Germline assignment: CDR1 SGHNT and CDR2 YYREEE (reference sequence). Trimming took off 4 bases at V and 6 bases at J, with 17 bases between the two ends. CDR3 sequence (DNA): TGTGCCAGCAGCGGGGGGACTGGGGGCTCCGAGCAGTACTTC. Its protein is CASSGGTGGSEQYF. Variable domain in full (rest from reference TRBV5-4 and TRBJ2-7): ETGVTQSPTHLIKTRGQQVTLRCSSQSGHNTVSWYQQALGQGPQFIFQYYREEENGRGNFPPRFSGLQFPNYSSELNVNALELDDSALYLCASSGGTGGSEQYFGPGTRLTVT.